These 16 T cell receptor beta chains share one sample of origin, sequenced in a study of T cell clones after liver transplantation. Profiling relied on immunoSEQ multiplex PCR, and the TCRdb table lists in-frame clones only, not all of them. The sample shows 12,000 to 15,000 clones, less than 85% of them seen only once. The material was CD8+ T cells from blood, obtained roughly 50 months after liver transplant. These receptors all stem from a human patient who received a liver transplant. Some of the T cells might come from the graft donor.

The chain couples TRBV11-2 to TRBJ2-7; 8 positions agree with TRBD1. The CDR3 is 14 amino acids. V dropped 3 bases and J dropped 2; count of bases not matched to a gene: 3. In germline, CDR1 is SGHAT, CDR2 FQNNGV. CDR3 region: CASSFSTGAYEQYF. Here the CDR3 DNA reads TGTGCCAGCAGCTTTTCGACAGGGGCCTACGAGCAGTACTTC.

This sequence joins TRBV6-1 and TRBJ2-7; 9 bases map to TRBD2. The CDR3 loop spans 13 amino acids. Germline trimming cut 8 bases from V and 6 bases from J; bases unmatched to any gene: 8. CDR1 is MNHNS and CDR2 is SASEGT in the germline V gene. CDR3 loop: CASDSGSLVEQYF. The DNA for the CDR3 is TGTGCCAGCGATAGCGGGAGTCTTGTCGAGCAGTACTTC.

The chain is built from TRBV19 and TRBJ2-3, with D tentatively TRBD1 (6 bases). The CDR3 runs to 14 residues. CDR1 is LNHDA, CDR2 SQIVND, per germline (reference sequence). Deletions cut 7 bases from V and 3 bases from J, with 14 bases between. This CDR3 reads CASNLKRGTDTQYF. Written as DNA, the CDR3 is TGTGCCAGTAACCTCAAGAGGGGGACAGATACGCAGTATTTT.

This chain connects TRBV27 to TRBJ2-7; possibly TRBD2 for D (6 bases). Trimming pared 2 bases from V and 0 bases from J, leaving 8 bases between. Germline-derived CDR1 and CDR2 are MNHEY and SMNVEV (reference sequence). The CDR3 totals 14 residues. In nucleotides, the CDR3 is TGTGCCAGCAGTTTAATGACTAGCTCCTACGAGCAGTACTTC. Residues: CASSLMTSSYEQYF.

The CDR3 DNA reads as TGTGCCAGCAGTTCCCCGGGACAGGGTAAATCCTACGAGCAGTACTTC. It yields the protein CASSSPGQGKSYEQYF. J is TRBJ2-7 and V is TRBV27, with 9 bases matching TRBD1. CDR1 and CDR2 from the germline V gene are MNHEY and SMNVEV (reference sequence). The CDR3 covers 16 residues. Trimming cost V 4 bases and J 1 base; bases outside gene matches: 8.

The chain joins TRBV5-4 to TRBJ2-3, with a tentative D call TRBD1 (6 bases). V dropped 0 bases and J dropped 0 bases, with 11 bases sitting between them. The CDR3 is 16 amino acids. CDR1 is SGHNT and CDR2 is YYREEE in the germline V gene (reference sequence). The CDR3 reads CASSLVVGASTDTQYF. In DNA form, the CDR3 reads TGTGCCAGCAGCTTGGTAGTGGGGGCTAGCACAGATACGCAGTATTTT.

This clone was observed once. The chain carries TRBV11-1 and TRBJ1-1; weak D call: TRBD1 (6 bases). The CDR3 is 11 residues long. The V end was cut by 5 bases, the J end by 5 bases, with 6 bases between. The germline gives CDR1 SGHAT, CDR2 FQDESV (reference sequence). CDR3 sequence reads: CASSQGTEAFF. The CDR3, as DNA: TGTGCCAGCAGCCAGGGGACTGAAGCTTTCTTT. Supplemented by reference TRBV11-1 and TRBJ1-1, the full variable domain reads EAEVAQSPRYKITEKSQAVAFWCDPISGHATLYWYRQILGQGPELLVQFQDESVVDDSQLPKDRFSAERLKGVDSTLKIQPAELGDSAMYLCASSQGTEAFFGQGTRLTVV.

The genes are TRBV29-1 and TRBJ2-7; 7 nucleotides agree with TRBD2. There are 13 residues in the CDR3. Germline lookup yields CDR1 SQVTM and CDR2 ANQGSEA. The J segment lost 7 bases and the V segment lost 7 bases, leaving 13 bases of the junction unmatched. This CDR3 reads CSASGTGGLEQYF. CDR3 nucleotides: TGCAGCGCCTCCGGGACGGGGGGTTTAGAGCAGTACTTC.

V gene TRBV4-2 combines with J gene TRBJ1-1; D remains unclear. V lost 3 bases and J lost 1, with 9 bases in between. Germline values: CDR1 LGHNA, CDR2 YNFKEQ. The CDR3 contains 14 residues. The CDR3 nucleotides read TGTGCCAGCAGCCAGGGCGGATCGAACACTGAAGCTTTCTTT. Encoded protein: CASSQGGSNTEAFF.

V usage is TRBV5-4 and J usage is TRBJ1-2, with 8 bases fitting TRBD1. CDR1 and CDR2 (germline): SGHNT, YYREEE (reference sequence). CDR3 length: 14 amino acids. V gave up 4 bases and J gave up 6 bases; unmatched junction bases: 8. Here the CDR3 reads CASSPQGELNGYTF. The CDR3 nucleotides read TGTGCCAGCAGCCCACAGGGGGAACTAAATGGCTACACCTTC.

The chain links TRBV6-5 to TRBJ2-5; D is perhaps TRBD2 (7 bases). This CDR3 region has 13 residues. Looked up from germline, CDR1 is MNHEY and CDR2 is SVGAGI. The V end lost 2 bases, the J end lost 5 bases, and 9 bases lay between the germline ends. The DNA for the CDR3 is TGTGCCAGCAGTTACAGGGGGGGGGAGACCCAGTACTTC. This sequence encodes CASSYRGGETQYF.

CDR3 in DNA: TGTGCCAGCAGCCCAACAGACAGGGTGGAAGAGCAGTACTTC. It translates to CASSPTDRVEEQYF. The chain is built from TRBV7-9 and TRBJ2-7, with TRBD1 matching over 7 bases. Losses at the gene ends were 5 bases for V and 7 bases for J; bases not matched to a gene: 11. Germline CDR1 reads SEHNR; CDR2 reads FQNEAQ (reference sequence). The length of the CDR3 is 14 residues.

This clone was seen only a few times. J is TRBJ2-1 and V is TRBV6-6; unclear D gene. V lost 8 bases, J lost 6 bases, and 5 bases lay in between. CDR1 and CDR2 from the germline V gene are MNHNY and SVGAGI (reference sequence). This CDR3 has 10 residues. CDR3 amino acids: CASGPNEQFF. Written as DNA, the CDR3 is TGTGCCAGCGGGCCCAATGAGCAGTTCTTC.

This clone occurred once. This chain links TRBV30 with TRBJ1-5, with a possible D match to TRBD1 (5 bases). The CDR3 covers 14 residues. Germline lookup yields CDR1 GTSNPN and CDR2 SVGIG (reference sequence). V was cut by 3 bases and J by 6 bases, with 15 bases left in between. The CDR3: CAWSPGQGGQPQHF. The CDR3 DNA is TGTGCCTGGAGCCCCGGGCAGGGAGGTCAGCCCCAGCATTTT.

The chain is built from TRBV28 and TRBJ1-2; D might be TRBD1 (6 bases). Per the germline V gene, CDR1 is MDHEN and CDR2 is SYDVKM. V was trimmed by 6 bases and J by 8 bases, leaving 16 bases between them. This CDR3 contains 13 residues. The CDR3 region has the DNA TGTGCCAGCAGCAGAACAGGGTTTATCGGCTACACCTTC. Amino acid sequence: CASSRTGFIGYTF.

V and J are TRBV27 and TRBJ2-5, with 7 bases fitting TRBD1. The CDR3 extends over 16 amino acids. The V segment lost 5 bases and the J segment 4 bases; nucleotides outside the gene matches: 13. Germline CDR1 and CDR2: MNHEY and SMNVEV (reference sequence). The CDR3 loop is CASSEHLGTDLETQYF. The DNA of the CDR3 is TGTGCCAGCAGTGAACACCTCGGGACAGACCTAGAGACCCAGTACTTC.